One and the same sample provided the 8 T cell receptor beta chains below, sequenced in a study of control samples from healthy donors and cancer patients. Repertoires were generated with immunoSEQ multiplex PCR, while TCRdb's copy carries only in-frame clones and drops some. Altogether 84,000 or so clones are present, 70% to 85% being singletons, with the ten largest covering roughly 12%. Material: PBMCs. The receptors come from a man aged 55 to 70 with head and neck cancer.

V is TRBV28 and J is TRBJ1-5, with 8 nucleotides matching TRBD1. The germline V gene encodes CDR1 MDHEN and CDR2 SYDVKM. Losses at the gene ends were 2 bases for V and 5 bases for J; bases not matched to a gene: 5. The CDR3 is made up of 15 amino acids. CDR3 DNA sequence: TGTGCCAGCAGTTTACGGGACAGGCCTTATCAGCCCCAGCATTTT. It encodes CASSLRDRPYQPQHF.

This chain connects TRBV3-1 (or the pseudogene TRBV3-2) to TRBJ2-1, with D perhaps TRBD2 (6 bases). The V gene's germline CDR1 is LGHDT and CDR2 YNNKEL (reference sequence). The CDR3 spans 18 residues. V lost 3 bases to trimming and J lost 5 bases, with 23 bases between them. The CDR3 is CASSHEPGTGGFHNEQFF. In DNA form, the CDR3 reads TGTGCCAGCAGCCATGAACCAGGGACTGGCGGATTCCACAATGAGCAGTTCTTC.

The chain links TRBV6-4 to TRBJ2-3, with D perhaps given as TRBD1 or TRBD2 (5 bases each). The germline gives CDR1 MRHNA, CDR2 SNTAGT. The ends were cut back, 5 bases at V and 2 bases at J, with 17 bases in the middle. CDR3 length equals 16 residues. This chain's CDR3 is CASSHTPGRNTDTQYF. The CDR3 DNA follows: TGTGCCAGCAGTCACACCCCGGGACGGAACACAGATACGCAGTATTTT.

The chain combines TRBV18 with TRBJ2-3; D gene unclear. Germline values: CDR1 KGHSH, CDR2 LQKENI. The ends were cut back, 2 bases at V and 2 bases at J, with 2 bases in the middle. The CDR3 runs 12 residues. This chain's CDR3 is CASSPTTDTQYF. CDR3 coding DNA: TGTGCCAGCTCACCAACCACAGATACGCAGTATTTT.

The CDR3 region has the DNA TGTGCCAGCAAAGGACAGGCCCTAGCCAAAAACATTCAGTACTTC. Amino acids: CASKGQALAKNIQYF. V gene TRBV6-5 combines with J gene TRBJ2-4; 7 bases are shared with TRBD1. The germline gives CDR1 MNHEY, CDR2 SVGAGI. This CDR3 has 15 amino acids. V lost 7 bases and J lost 0; bases outside the gene matches: 6.

Points on this clone: Other nucleotide sequences in the sample specify the same CDR3. The chain combines TRBV19 with TRBJ1-4, with D possibly TRBD1 on 5 matching bases. Trimming left V 9 bases short and J 0 bases short, with 11 bases between. Germline CDR1 reads LNHDA; CDR2 reads SQIVND (reference sequence). The CDR3 extends over 14 amino acids. Here the CDR3 reads CASIGGATNEKLFF. CDR3 bases: TGTGCCAGCATTGGGGGGGCAACTAATGAAAAACTGTTTTTT.

This sequence joins TRBV4-1 and TRBJ2-1; TRBD2 is a possible D gene (5 bases). The CDR3 contains 15 residues. Germline CDR1 and CDR2: MGHRA and YSYEKL. V was shortened by 2 bases and J by 10 bases, with 18 bases between the two germline ends. As DNA, the CDR3 is TGCGCCAGCAGCCAACACAACGGGGAGCTGTGGGAGCAGTTCTTC. It translates to CASSQHNGELWEQFF.

The rearrangement joins TRBV28 to TRBJ1-3, with 8 bases fitting TRBD1. V was pared by 1 base and J by 0 bases, with 5 bases of the junction left unmatched. Germline CDR1 is MDHEN and CDR2 is SYDVKM. This CDR3 contains 17 residues. CDR3 residues: CASSLSAGGFSGNTIYF. CDR3 DNA: TGTGCCAGCAGTTTATCGGCAGGGGGCTTCTCTGGAAACACCATATATTTT.